These T cell receptor beta chains were read from a single sample in a study of CD8 T cells in ankylosing spondylitis. TCRdb independently ran MiXCR on the 5' RACE reads; one entry per CDR3 protein. The sample consists of about 540,000 distinct CDR3 sequences, approximately 11% of them appearing once. Source material: blood, either unsorted or a sorted T cell fraction (not recorded which). Receptors originate from a male donor with ankylosing spondylitis. Each CDR3 is given with its conserved first and last residue. D genes are given only for firm matches. Size is omitted from some rows. Given values are once, few, many or a class for expanded clones.

>TRBJ1-1|-|TRBV30|few
TGTGCCTTAAAGGTAGGGCCCATAATGAACACTGAAGCTTTCTTT
CALKVGPIMNTEAFF
>TRBJ2-1|-|TRBV20-1|few
TGCAGTGCTAGAGAGCCATACAATGAGCAGTTCTTC
CSAREPYNEQFF
>TRBJ2-1|-|TRBV20-1|-
TGCAGTGCTACTGCGGGCAATGAGCAGTTCTTC
CSATAGNEQFF
>TRBJ2-5|-|TRBV20-1|few
TGCAGTGTAGGGGCAGGGCGAGGGGCCCAGTACTTC
CSVGAGRGAQYF
>TRBJ1-2|TRBD1|TRBV29-1|few
TGCAGCGTCGGGACAGGGGGTGGGTATGGCTACACCTTC
CSVGTGGGYGYTF
>TRBJ2-3|TRBD2|TRBV20-1|-
TGCAGTGCTAGCTGGGAGGGAATAACCACAGATACGCAGTATTTT
CSASWEGITTDTQYF
>TRBJ2-1|TRBD1|TRBV6-2/TRBV6-3|-
TGTGCCAGCAGTTACCCCTCCGACAGGGGGGCGTACAATGAGCAGTTCTTC
CASSYPSDRGAYNEQFF
>TRBJ2-1|-|TRBV7-2|-
TGTGCCAGCAGCTGGTCTGGTAGGAATGAGCAGTTCTTC
CASSWSGRNEQFF
>TRBJ2-1|-|TRBV5-1|few
TGCGCCAGCAGTCGGAGGGGGTATGAGCAGTTCTTC
CASSRRGYEQFF
>TRBJ2-3|TRBD2|TRBV11-2|few
TGTGCCAGCAGCTCCCCGGGAGGGATTAGCGGGAGGGACAGCACAGATACGCAGTATTTT
CASSSPGGISGRDSTDTQYF
>TRBJ2-5|TRBD1|TRBV24-1|once
TGTGCCACCAGTCATGACGACAGGGGGAGCGGAGAGACCCAGTACTTC
CATSHDDRGSGETQYF
>TRBJ2-1|-|TRBV20-1|many
TGCAGTGCTAGGGATCCCCAGGGGAGGAGTGAGCAGTTCTTC
CSARDPQGRSEQFF
>TRBJ2-2|-|TRBV4-2|-
TGTGCCAGCAGCCAAGTAGTCAACACCGGGGAGCTGTTTTTT
CASSQVVNTGELFF
>TRBJ1-1|-|TRBV20-1|-
TGCAGTGCTAGAAGTTATAGGGGCACTAACACTGAAGCTTTCTTT
CSARSYRGTNTEAFF
>TRBJ2-7|TRBD2|TRBV7-2|-
TGTGCCATTCTAGCGGGGGGGTCCTACGAGCAGTACTTC
CAILAGGSYEQYF
>TRBJ2-1|TRBD2|TRBV29-1|many
TGCAGCGTACCCTATTCTGGACTAGGGAGTGAGCAGTTCTTC
CSVPYSGLGSEQFF
>TRBJ2-4|-|TRBV7-9|many
TGTGCCAGCAGCCTGGATACTGAAAACATTCAGTACTTC
CASSLDTENIQYF
>TRBJ2-3|-|TRBV7-2|medium-sized
TGTGCCAGCAGCTTAGTAGGGGACCGGCGAGCACTCCACCAGCAGTATTTT
CASSLVGDRRALHQQYF
>TRBJ2-7|TRBD2|TRBV27|few
TGTGCCAGCAGTTTGCTAGCGGCTAGAGGGGAGCAGTACTTC
CASSLLAARGEQYF
>TRBJ1-3|-|TRBV12-3/TRBV12-4|few
TGTGCCAGCAGTTTAGTAGCCCCGAGCTCTGGAAACACCATATATTTT
CASSLVAPSSGNTIYF
>TRBJ1-3|TRBD1|TRBV12-3/TRBV12-4|-
TGTGCCAGCAGACTCCAGGGGGTCGGAAACACCATATATTTT
CASRLQGVGNTIYF
>TRBJ2-5|-|TRBV19|-
TGTGCCAGTAGTATTCAGCGCTCAGAGACCCAGTACTTC
CASSIQRSETQYF
>TRBJ2-1|TRBD2|TRBV5-4|few
TGTGCCAGCAGCGAGTCGGGAGGTGGACCATACAATGAGCAGTTCTTC
CASSESGGGPYNEQFF
>TRBJ1-5|-|TRBV2|-
TGTGCCAGCAGTGTAGCGAATCAGCCCCAGCATTTT
CASSVANQPQHF
>TRBJ1-1|-|TRBV2|few
TGTGCCAGCAGTGAAGGGGATAACACTGAAGCTTTCTTT
CASSEGDNTEAFF
>TRBJ1-2|-|TRBV4-1|few
TGCGCCAGCAGCCTTGGATACAGGGAAGATGGCTACACCTTC
CASSLGYREDGYTF
>TRBJ2-7|-|TRBV18|-
TGTGCCAGCTCGGGGGGACAGAGGTACGAGCAGTACTTC
CASSGGQRYEQYF
>TRBJ2-7|TRBD1|TRBV11-1|-
TGTGCCAGCAGCCTCGGGACAGGTTTAACCGAGCAGTACTTC
CASSLGTGLTEQYF
>TRBJ2-7|-|TRBV20-1|few
TGCAGTGCTCGACGGGACCTCCCCCTCAACCACGAGCAGTACTTC
CSARRDLPLNHEQYF
>TRBJ2-3|-|TRBV11-2|-
TGTGCCAGTCTTAAAACGGGGCCCCGCAACCTAGATACGCAGTATTTT
CASLKTGPRNLDTQYF
>TRBJ2-5|TRBD1|TRBV20-1|-
TGCAGTCTCGTACCGGGGACAGGGGTAGAAGAGACCCAGTACTTC
CSLVPGTGVEETQYF
>TRBJ2-2|-|TRBV25-1|-
TGTGCCAGCAGTGCCCCCGGAAAGCAGCTCACCGGGGAGCTGTTTTTT
CASSAPGKQLTGELFF
>TRBJ2-7|TRBD2|TRBV14|once
TGTGCCAGCAGCCCCAGGGAGGGTCCCTACGAGCAGTACTTC
CASSPREGPYEQYF